These 27 T cell receptor beta chains share one sample of origin, sequenced in a study of cytomegalovirus exposure and HLA in healthy donors. Primers for the PCR totalled 60 Vbeta and 13 Jbeta. Produced via immunoSEQ multiplex PCR; TCRdb's table is partial and in-frame only. The table includes under 200,000 clones, around 82% detected once. Sequenced material: PBMCs. The receptors derive from a man in his thirties or forties in good health and CMV-seronegative.

This rearrangement joins TRBV7-2 to TRBJ2-7, with 8 bases that match TRBD1. The germline CDR1 and CDR2 sequences are SGHTA and FQGNSA. Losses at the gene ends were 5 bases for V and 0 bases for J; bases not matched to a gene: 6. This CDR3 comprises 15 residues. CDR3 in DNA: TGTGCCAGCAGCCAGAATACAGGGGGCTCCTACGAGCAGTACTTC. It yields the protein CASSQNTGGSYEQYF.

CDR3 DNA sequence: TGTGCCAGCTCACCAAGCGGGAGCGTCCCCAATGAGCAGTTCTTC. This sequence encodes CASSPSGSVPNEQFF. The chain carries TRBV18 and TRBJ2-1; 8 positions match TRBD2. The length of the CDR3 is 15 residues. Germline lookup yields CDR1 KGHSH and CDR2 LQKENI. Germline trimming cut 2 bases from V and 6 bases from J; bases unmatched to any gene: 6.

On this clone itself: A read error may produce the germline difference seen at one junction end. The chain recombines TRBV5-1 with TRBJ1-1, with 9 bases that match TRBD1. Germline CDR1 SGHRS, CDR2 YFSETQ. The CDR3 runs to 15 residues. The CDR3 loop reads CANSLTTGQGPEAFF. The CDR3 DNA is TGCGCCAACAGCTTAACAACGGGACAGGGCCCTGAAGCTTTCTTT.

CDR3 amino acids: CAIRTSEGEQFF. DNA of the CDR3: TGTGCCATCAGAACTAGCGAGGGTGAGCAGTTCTTC. This chain connects TRBV10-3 to TRBJ2-1, with 7 positions matching TRBD2. Unmatched junction bases numbered 5, after V lost 6 bases and J lost 9 bases. The length of the CDR3 is 12 residues. Per the germline V gene, CDR1 is ENHRY and CDR2 is SYGVKD.

V is TRBV5-1 and J is TRBJ2-1; D not resolved. Germline loops: CDR1 SGHRS, CDR2 YFSETQ. The CDR3 is 12 residues long. V was pared by 5 bases and J by 3 bases, with 6 bases between. The CDR3 bases are TGCGCCAGCAGTCGAGACTACAATGAGCAGTTCTTC. Translated: CASSRDYNEQFF.

This clone was seen only once. As DNA, the CDR3 is TGTGCCAGCAGCGTACGGAGTAATTCACCCCTCCACTTT. Protein: CASSVRSNSPLHF. The V gene is TRBV9, the J gene TRBJ1-6; D remains unclear. In germline, CDR1 is SGDLS, CDR2 YYNGEE. This CDR3 spans 13 amino acids. The V and J ends lost 1 base and 6 bases respectively, with 5 bases between them. Based on the CDR3 plus reference TRBV9 and TRBJ1-6, the full variable domain is DSGVTQTPKHLITATGQRVTLRCSPRSGDLSVYWYQQSLDQGLQFLIQYYNGEERAKGNILERFSAQQFPDLHSELNLSSLELGDSALYFCASSVRSNSPLHFGNGTRLTVT.

This chain uses TRBV30 with TRBJ2-1; D is perhaps TRBD2 (5 bases). The CDR3 spans 11 residues. Trimming left V 4 bases short and J 7 bases short, with 8 bases between. Germline assignment: CDR1 GTSNPN and CDR2 SVGIG (reference sequence). The CDR3 DNA sequence: TGTGCCTGGAATCCGGGGAATGAGCAGTTCTTC. It specifies CAWNPGNEQFF. Complete variable domain (other parts from reference TRBV30 and TRBJ2-1): SQTIHQWPATLVQPVGSPLSLECTVEGTSNPNLYWYRQAAGRGLQLLFYSVGIGQISSEVPQNLSASRPQDRQFILSSKKLLLSDSGFYLCAWNPGNEQFFGPGTRLTVL.

The V call is TRBV28, the J call TRBJ2-5, with TRBD2 matching 9 bases. V gave up 6 bases and J gave up 4 bases; unmatched junction bases: 9. Germline assignment: CDR1 MDHEN and CDR2 SYDVKM. This CDR3 is built from 15 residues. This chain's CDR3 is CASSSRGGFGETQYF. CDR3 DNA sequence: TGTGCCAGCAGCTCGCGGGGGGGCTTTGGAGAGACCCAGTACTTC. Filled out from reference TRBV28 and TRBJ2-5, the complete variable domain reads DVKVTQSSRYLVKRTGEKVFLECVQDMDHENMFWYRQDPGLGLRLIYFSYDVKMKEKGDIPEGYSVSREKKERFSLILESASTNQTSMYLCASSSRGGFGETQYFGPGTRLLVL.

Here the CDR3 DNA reads TGTGCCAGCAGCCAAGATGCCCCTATGACAGGGCTCCTTTCTAACTATGGCTACACCTTC. This encodes CASSQDAPMTGLLSNYGYTF. The rearrangement joins TRBV4-2 to TRBJ1-2; TRBD1 matches 7 bases. Germline V gives CDR1 LGHNA, CDR2 YNFKEQ. CDR3 length equals 20 residues. The trim removed 0 bases at V and 0 bases at J, leaving 16 bases unmatched.

The rearrangement joins TRBV6-5 to TRBJ2-7, with D tentatively TRBD1 (7 bases). Per the germline V gene, CDR1 is MNHEY and CDR2 is SVGAGI. With 2 bases removed from V and 2 bases from J, the gap between germline ends came to 16 bases. This CDR3 is built from 16 residues. CDR3 region: CASSYGAGQLTYEQYF. In nucleotides, the CDR3 is TGTGCCAGCAGTTACGGGGCGGGACAGCTGACCTACGAGCAGTACTTC.

This rearrangement joins TRBV7-8 to TRBJ2-5; TRBD1 aligns across 8 bases. The J call may be wrong; the DNA end is better matched by TRBJ2-7. This CDR3 has 15 amino acids. Germline-derived CDR1 and CDR2 are SGHVS and FQNEAQ. The CDR3 here is CASSPQRTGLSEQYF. The DNA for the CDR3 is TGTGCCAGCAGCCCCCAAAGGACAGGGTTGAGCGAGCAGTACTTC.

In this sample, this clone turned up once. The DNA for the CDR3 is TGTGCCAGCAGCTCCGCCCGGTGGGGCACCTACGAGCAGTACTTC. This codes for CASSSARWGTYEQYF. The chain employs TRBV5-6 and TRBJ2-7, with D tentatively TRBD1 (5 bases). The CDR3 consists of 15 residues. CDR1 and CDR2 (germline): SGHDT, YYEEEE. V was shortened by 3 bases and J by 2 bases, with 15 bases between the two germline ends.

Only one count was recorded for this clone. The chain has TRBV19 and TRBJ2-7; TRBD1 is a possible D gene (5 bases). The V end was cut by 3 bases, the J end by 5 bases, with 11 bases between. Germline V CDR1 and CDR2: LNHDA, SQIVND (reference sequence). The CDR3 runs 13 residues. The CDR3 sequence: CASSIGRGNEQYF. The CDR3 bases are TGTGCCAGTAGTATTGGTAGGGGCAACGAGCAGTACTTC.

This chain connects TRBV18 to TRBJ2-3; D is ambiguous. CDR1 is KGHSH, CDR2 LQKENI, per germline. V lost 8 bases, J lost 2 bases, and 11 bases lay in between. The CDR3 covers 13 residues. The CDR3 bases are TGTGCCAGCACAAACCCCCTCACAGATACGCAGTATTTT. It is translated as CASTNPLTDTQYF.

This clone turned up a few times. This chain links TRBV5-1 with TRBJ1-2, with D perhaps matching TRBD1 (5 bases). Germline CDR1 and CDR2: SGHRS and YFSETQ. The CDR3 consists of 18 residues. Trimming removed 0 bases from V and 7 bases from J, with 25 bases in between. CDR3 sequence: CASSLDAFATNRFPGYTF. The CDR3, as DNA: TGCGCCAGCAGCTTGGATGCGTTTGCCACTAACAGGTTTCCTGGCTACACCTTC.

This clone was seen just once. The chain joins TRBV6-5 to TRBJ2-7, with TRBD1 matching 7 bases. The CDR3 sequence is 15 residues long. J lost 4 bases, V lost 5 bases, and 11 bases had no gene match. Germline CDR1 is MNHEY and CDR2 is SVGAGI. CDR3 protein: CASSKRQGVSYEQYF. The CDR3 DNA sequence: TGTGCCAGCAGTAAACGACAGGGTGTTTCGTACGAGCAGTACTTC.

J is TRBJ2-5 and V is TRBV10-2; D is undetermined. The CDR3 extends over 14 amino acids. Trimming cost V 3 bases and J 2 bases, with 10 bases left between them. Per germline, CDR1 WSHSY and CDR2 SAAADI. CDR3 sequence reads: CASSEGTIQETQYF. CDR3 nucleotide sequence: TGCGCCAGCAGTGAAGGAACTATACAAGAGACCCAGTACTTC.

The rearrangement uses TRBV29-1 and TRBJ1-3, with TRBD1 matching 9 bases. This CDR3 comprises 15 residues. V shed 1 base, J shed 5 bases, and the junction held 6 bases outside the gene matches. Germline assignment: CDR1 SQVTM and CDR2 ANQGSEA. The CDR3 DNA follows: TGCAGCGTTGAAGGAGGACAGGGGAAACGAAACACCATATATTTT. Amino acids: CSVEGGQGKRNTIYF.

V and J are TRBV15 and TRBJ2-2; 7 bases are shared with TRBD1. CDR3 length: 18 amino acids. V lost 4 bases to trimming and J lost 0 bases; unmatched junction nucleotides: 11. Germline values: CDR1 LNHNV, CDR2 YYDKDF (reference sequence). The CDR3 coding sequence is TGTGCCACCAGCATGAGGTTTACAGGGGCGTCGAACACCGGGGAGCTGTTTTTT. Translated, it gives CATSMRFTGASNTGELFF.

The chain links TRBV9 to TRBJ2-4, with 9 bases lining up with TRBD1. CDR3 length: 16 residues. Germline-derived CDR1 and CDR2 are SGDLS and YYNGEE. Trimming took 3 bases from V and 1 from J; bases not matched to a gene: 5. The CDR3 DNA reads as TGTGCCAGCAGCGGACGGGACAGGGAGGCCAAAAACATTCAGTACTTC. It encodes CASSGRDREAKNIQYF.

This chain links TRBV6-1 with TRBJ2-7; weak D call: TRBD1 (6 bases). The V end lost 7 bases, the J end lost 3 bases, and 13 bases lay between the germline ends. Germline assignment: CDR1 MNHNS and CDR2 SASEGT. The CDR3 sequence is 13 residues long. The DNA of the CDR3 is TGTGCCAGCACCAACAGGGAATTCTACGAGCAGTACTTC. The encoded protein is CASTNREFYEQYF.

V and J are TRBV5-4 and TRBJ2-7; 9 bases match TRBD2. Trimming took 0 bases from V and 5 from J; bases not matched to a gene: 12. Germline V lookup: CDR1 SGHNT, CDR2 YYREEE (reference sequence). CDR3 size: 17 residues. The CDR3 DNA reads as TGTGCCAGCAGCTTGGCCGGCGCGGGGGGGGGTTGGAACGAGCAGTACTTC. Amino acid sequence: CASSLAGAGGGWNEQYF.

This chain connects TRBV12-5 to TRBJ2-7, with 9 bases lining up with TRBD2. The germline V gene encodes CDR1 LGHNT and CDR2 FRNRAP. V shed 2 bases and J 2 bases; nucleotides not matched to a gene: 22. The CDR3 contains 21 residues. CDR3 loop: CASGLPTGGLREGPRPYEQYF. As DNA, the CDR3 is TGTGCTAGTGGTTTGCCAACGGGTGGGTTGCGGGAGGGCCCACGACCCTACGAGCAGTACTTC.

The V call is TRBV4-1, the J call TRBJ2-2; D call uncertain. Per germline, CDR1 MGHRA and CDR2 YSYEKL. Trimming took 3 bases from V and 2 from J, leaving 10 bases between them. This CDR3 region has 15 residues. In DNA, the CDR3 is TGCGCCAGCAGCCACTATCCAGGAAACACCGGGGAGCTGTTTTTT. It translates to CASSHYPGNTGELFF.

The chain employs TRBV11-2 and TRBJ2-5; 7 nucleotides match TRBD2. The junction had 13 bases not matched to a gene; V was cut back by 5 bases and J by 4 bases. Germline V CDR1 and CDR2: SGHAT, FQNNGV. There are 16 residues in the CDR3. The CDR3 loop reads CASSPTRGEVRETQYF. The DNA of the CDR3 is TGTGCCAGCAGCCCCACCCGGGGGGAAGTCCGAGAGACCCAGTACTTC.

V and J are TRBV25-1 and TRBJ2-3; 7 bases are a match to TRBD2. The CDR3 loop spans 15 amino acids. The V gene's germline CDR1 is MGHDK and CDR2 SYGVNS. Unmatched junction bases numbered 8, after V lost 6 bases and J lost 2 bases. The CDR3 bases are TGTGCCAGCAGGGGGACGGGGGGACCCACAGATACGCAGTATTTT. It yields the protein CASRGTGGPTDTQYF.

This clone was observed a single time. The J gene is TRBJ1-2, the V gene TRBV16; perhaps TRBD1 as D (5 bases). CDR1 is KGHSY, CDR2 FQNENV, per germline. Deletions cut 4 bases from V and 1 base from J, with 7 bases between. This CDR3 comprises 13 residues. CDR3 amino acids: CASSRGHNYGYTF. The CDR3 DNA is TGTGCCAGCAGCCGCGGACATAACTATGGCTACACCTTC. Full variable domain (missing parts from reference TRBV16 and TRBJ1-2): GEEVAQTPKHLVRGEGQKAKLYCAPIKGHSYVFWYQQVLKNEFKFLISFQNENVFDETGMPKERFSAKCLPNSPCSLEIQATKLEDSAVYFCASSRGHNYGYTFGSGTRLTVV.